This T cell receptor beta chain appears in the sequencing data of a study of T cell repertoires in cytomegalovirus infection. Germline V gene lookup returns CDR1 MNHEY and CDR2 SVGAGI. The V gene end was trimmed by 0 bases and the J gene end by 10 bases; junction bases not matched to a gene: 3. The CDR3 loop spans 15 amino acids. TCRdb reprocessed the reads via MiXCR and lists one record per CDR3 protein. The table has around 450,000 distinct CDR3 sequences, about 33% seen once; the top ten hold approximately 14%. This clonotype has more than one count but fewer than ten. Sequencing was done on a sample of PBMCs. The sequence was obtained from a human donor in good health (CMV status not recorded). Some clones in this sample may be carry-over from other donors' samples. The V and J genes are TRBV6-5 and TRBJ1-6; TRBD1 agrees at 10 bases. Written as DNA, the CDR3 is TGTGCCAGCAGTTACTCCGGGACAGGGGACTCACCCCTCCACTTT. Translated, it gives CASSYSGTGDSPLHF.